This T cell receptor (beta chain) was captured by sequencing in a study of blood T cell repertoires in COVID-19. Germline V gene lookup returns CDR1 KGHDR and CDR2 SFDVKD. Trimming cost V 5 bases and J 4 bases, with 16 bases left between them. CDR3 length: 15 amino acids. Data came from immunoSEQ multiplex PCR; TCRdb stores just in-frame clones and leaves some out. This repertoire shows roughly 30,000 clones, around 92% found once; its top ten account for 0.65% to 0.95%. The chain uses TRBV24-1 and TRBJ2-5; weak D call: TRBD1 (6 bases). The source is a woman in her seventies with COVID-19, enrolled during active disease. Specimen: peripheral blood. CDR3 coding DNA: TGTGCCACCAGTGTCCTGACAGGAACGAGAGAGACCCAGTACTTC. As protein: CATSVLTGTRETQYF.